Included here is one TCR beta chain sequence, with context. The sample belongs to a study of T cell changes during pregnancy in multiple sclerosis. The repertoire was sequenced with immunoSEQ multiplex PCR; TCRdb's copy has only in-frame clones and lacks some. Of about 57,000 clones listed, approximately 90% are singletons. The CDR3 runs to 17 residues. Germline V CDR1 and CDR2: MGHRA, YSYEKL. Trimming at V came to 1 base and at J to 0 bases, leaving 4 bases not matched to a gene. This clonotype was obtained from a female donor with multiple sclerosis, enrolled in a pregnancy study. The rearrangement joins TRBV4-1 to TRBJ2-4; the match to TRBD1 covers 9 bases. The source was CD4+ T cells from peripheral blood mononuclear cells, collected before pregnancy. The CDR3 region is CASSQAWTGEAKNIQYF. DNA for the CDR3: TGCGCCAGCAGCCAAGCTTGGACAGGGGAAGCCAAAAACATTCAGTACTTC.